This T cell receptor (beta chain) came from a study of CXCR3-negative and CXCR3-positive naive CD8 T cells. All TRB cDNA libraries came from 5' RACE performed with UMI labels. TCRdb reanalyzed the 5' RACE reads and collapses them to one entry per CDR3 protein, without DNA. There are around 96,000 distinct CDR3 sequences in the sample, with around 1.8% held by the top ten. This CDR3 is 14 amino acids long. Germline V lookup: CDR1 MDHEN, CDR2 SYDVKM. CD45RO-CCR7+CD27+CD95- cells counted as naive CD8+ T cells. The sequenced sample consisted of naive CXCR3- CD8+ T cells from blood. Sample subset: CD45RO-CCR7+CD27+CD95- naive CD8+ T cells lacking CXCR3 (TNR3-). The TCR comes from a human donor in good health. Some clones in this sample may be carry-over from other donors' samples. This sequence joins TRBV28 and TRBJ2-1. CDR3 loop: CASSFSSNYNEQFF.